The clone carrying this T cell receptor (beta chain) came up once. This record belongs to a study of blood T cell repertoires in COVID-19. Study at large: Researchers got acute and convalescent COVID-19 samples from the United States, Italy and Spain. PBMCs, B-cell-depleted T cells, or T cells provided the cDNA or gDNA that made up the material.

V dropped 1 base and J dropped 2; count of bases not matched to a gene: 4. This CDR3 region has 16 residues. Germline V lookup: CDR1 LGHNA, CDR2 YNFKEQ. In the original processing: Estimation of nucleated cell counts relied on the amplification of reference gene primers. Profiling relied on immunoSEQ multiplex PCR, and the TCRdb table lists in-frame clones only, not all of them. V and J calls and clone size are given by that table; D and trimming were obtained from the DNA. The repertoire holds about 110,000 clones, with around nine tenths as singletons. This clonotype originated in a woman in her seventies who had recovered from COVID-19. Sequencing was done on a sample of peripheral blood. This chain uses TRBV4-2 with TRBJ1-5; 8 bases are a match to TRBD1. The CDR3 region is CASSQGVGQGNQPQHF. The CDR3 coding sequence is TGTGCCAGCAGCCAAGGGGTGGGACAGGGCAATCAGCCCCAGCATTTT.